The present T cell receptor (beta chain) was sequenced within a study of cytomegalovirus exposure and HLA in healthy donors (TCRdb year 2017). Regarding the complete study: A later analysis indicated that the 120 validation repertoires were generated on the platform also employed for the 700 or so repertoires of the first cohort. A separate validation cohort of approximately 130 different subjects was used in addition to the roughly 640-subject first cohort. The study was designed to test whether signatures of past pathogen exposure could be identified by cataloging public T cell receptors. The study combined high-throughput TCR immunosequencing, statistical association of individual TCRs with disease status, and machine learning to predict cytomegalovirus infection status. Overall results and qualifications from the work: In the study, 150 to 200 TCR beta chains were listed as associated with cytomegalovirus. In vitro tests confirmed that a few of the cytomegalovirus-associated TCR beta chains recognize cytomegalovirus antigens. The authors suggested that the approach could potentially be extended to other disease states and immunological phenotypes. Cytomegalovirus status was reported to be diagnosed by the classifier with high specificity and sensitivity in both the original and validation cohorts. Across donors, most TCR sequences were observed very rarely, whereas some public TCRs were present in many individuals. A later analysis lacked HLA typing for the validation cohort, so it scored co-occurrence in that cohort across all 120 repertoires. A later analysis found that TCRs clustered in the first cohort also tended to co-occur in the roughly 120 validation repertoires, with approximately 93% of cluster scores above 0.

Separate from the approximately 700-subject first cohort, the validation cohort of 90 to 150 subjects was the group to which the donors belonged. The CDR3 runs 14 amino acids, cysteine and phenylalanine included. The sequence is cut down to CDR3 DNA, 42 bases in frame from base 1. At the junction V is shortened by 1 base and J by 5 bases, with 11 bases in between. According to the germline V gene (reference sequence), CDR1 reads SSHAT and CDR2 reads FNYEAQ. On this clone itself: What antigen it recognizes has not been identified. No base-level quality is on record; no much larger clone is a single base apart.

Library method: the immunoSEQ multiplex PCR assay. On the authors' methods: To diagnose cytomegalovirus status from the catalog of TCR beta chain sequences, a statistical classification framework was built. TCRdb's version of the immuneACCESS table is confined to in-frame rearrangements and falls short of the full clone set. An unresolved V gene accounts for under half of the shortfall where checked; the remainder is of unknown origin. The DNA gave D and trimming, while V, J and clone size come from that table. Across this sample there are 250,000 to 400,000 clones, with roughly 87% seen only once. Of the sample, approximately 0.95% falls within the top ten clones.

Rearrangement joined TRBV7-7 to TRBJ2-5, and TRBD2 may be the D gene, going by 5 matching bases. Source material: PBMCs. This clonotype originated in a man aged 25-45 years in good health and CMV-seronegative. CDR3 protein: CASSLDPGDETQYF. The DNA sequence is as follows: TGTGCCAGCAGCTTAGATCCCGGGGATGAGACCCAGTACTTC.